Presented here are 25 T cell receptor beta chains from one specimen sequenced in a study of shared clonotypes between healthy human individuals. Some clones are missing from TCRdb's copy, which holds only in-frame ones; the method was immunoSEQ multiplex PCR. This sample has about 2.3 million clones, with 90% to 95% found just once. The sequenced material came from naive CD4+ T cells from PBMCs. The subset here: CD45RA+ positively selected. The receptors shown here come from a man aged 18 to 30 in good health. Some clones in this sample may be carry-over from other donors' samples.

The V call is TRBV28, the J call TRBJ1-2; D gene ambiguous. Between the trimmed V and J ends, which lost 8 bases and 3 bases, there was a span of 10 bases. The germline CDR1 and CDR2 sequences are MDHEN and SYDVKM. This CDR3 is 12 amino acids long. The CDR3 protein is CASFEEDYGYTF. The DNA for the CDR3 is TGTGCCAGCTTCGAGGAGGACTATGGCTACACCTTC.

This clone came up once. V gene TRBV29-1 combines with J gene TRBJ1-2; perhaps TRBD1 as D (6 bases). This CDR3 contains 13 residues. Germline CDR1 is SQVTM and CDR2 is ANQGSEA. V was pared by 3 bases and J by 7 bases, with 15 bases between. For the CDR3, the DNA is TGCAGCGTTGATACGGGGGCCGTGCCTGGCTACACCTTC. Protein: CSVDTGAVPGYTF.

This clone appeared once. This chain's CDR3 is CATWDRGRSGNTIYF. CDR3 sequence (DNA): TGTGCCACCTGGGACAGGGGGCGAAGTGGAAACACCATATATTTT. The rearrangement joins TRBV19 to TRBJ1-3, with TRBD1 matching 12 bases. This CDR3 has 15 residues. Losses at the gene ends were 10 bases for V and 3 bases for J; bases not matched to a gene: 7. CDR1 and CDR2 from the germline V gene are LNHDA and SQIVND (reference sequence).

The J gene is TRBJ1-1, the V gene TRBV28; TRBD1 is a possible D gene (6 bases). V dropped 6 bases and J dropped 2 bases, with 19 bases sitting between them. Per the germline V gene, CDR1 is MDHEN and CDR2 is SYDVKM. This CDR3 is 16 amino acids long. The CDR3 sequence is CASSPGDNRVNTEAFF. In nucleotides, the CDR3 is TGTGCCAGCAGCCCTGGCGACAACAGGGTTAACACTGAAGCTTTCTTT.

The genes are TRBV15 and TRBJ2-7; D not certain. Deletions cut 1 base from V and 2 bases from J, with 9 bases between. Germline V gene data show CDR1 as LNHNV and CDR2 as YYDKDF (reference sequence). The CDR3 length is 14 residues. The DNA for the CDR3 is TGTGCCACCAGCAGAGCCCCGAAGACCTACGAGCAGTACTTC. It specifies CATSRAPKTYEQYF.

The DNA of the CDR3 is TGTGCCAGCAGCGCCCAAGGCAGGGCGACCGAAAAACTGTTTTTT. Amino acids: CASSAQGRATEKLFF. V gene TRBV9 combines with J gene TRBJ1-4; TRBD1 is a possible D gene (5 bases). V lost 3 bases and J 8 bases, leaving 17 bases between the germline ends. The CDR3 is 15 amino acids. CDR1 is SGDLS, CDR2 YYNGEE, per germline.

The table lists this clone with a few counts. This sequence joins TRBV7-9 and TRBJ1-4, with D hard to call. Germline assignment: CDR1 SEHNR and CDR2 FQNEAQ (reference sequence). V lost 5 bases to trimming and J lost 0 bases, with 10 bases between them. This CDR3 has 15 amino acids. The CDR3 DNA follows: TGTGCCAGCAGCGTACCTAGTGCAACTAATGAAAAACTGTTTTTT. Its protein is CASSVPSATNEKLFF.

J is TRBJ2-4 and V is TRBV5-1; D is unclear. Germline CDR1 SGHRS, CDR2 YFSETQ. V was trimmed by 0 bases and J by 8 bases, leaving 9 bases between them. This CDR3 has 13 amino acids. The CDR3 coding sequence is TGCGCCAGCAGCTTGGTGCCCAGAGACATTCAGTACTTC. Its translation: CASSLVPRDIQYF.

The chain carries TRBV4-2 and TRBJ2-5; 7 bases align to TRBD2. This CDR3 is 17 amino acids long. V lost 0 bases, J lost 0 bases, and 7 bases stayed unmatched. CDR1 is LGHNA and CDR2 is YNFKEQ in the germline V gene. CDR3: CASSQEVAGLYQETQYF. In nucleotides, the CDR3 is TGTGCCAGCAGCCAAGAGGTAGCGGGCTTGTACCAAGAGACCCAGTACTTC.

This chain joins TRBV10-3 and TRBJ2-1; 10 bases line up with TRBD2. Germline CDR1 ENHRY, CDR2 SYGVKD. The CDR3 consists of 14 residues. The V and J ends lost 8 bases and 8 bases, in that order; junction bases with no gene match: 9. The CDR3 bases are TGTGCCATCTCAAAAGCGGGAGGGCGAGATGAGCAGTTCTTC. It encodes CAISKAGGRDEQFF.

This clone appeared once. CDR3 sequence reads: CASSVGTYNEQFF. DNA for the CDR3: TGTGCCAGCAGCGTAGGGACCTACAATGAGCAGTTCTTC. The rearrangement uses TRBV7-8 and TRBJ2-1; D remains unclear. V lost 5 bases to trimming and J lost 2 bases, with 7 bases between them. The CDR3 length is 13 residues. Germline CDR1 is SGHVS and CDR2 is FQNEAQ.

The CDR3 DNA is TGTGCCAGCAGCCCGGGTAGCGGGAGTTATAATGAGCAGTTCTTC. Translation: CASSPGSGSYNEQFF. The rearrangement uses TRBV11-3 and TRBJ2-1; 9 bases are shared with TRBD2. V gave up 5 bases and J gave up 7 bases; unmatched junction bases: 9. CDR3 length equals 15 residues. CDR1 is SGHNT, CDR2 YENEEA, per germline.

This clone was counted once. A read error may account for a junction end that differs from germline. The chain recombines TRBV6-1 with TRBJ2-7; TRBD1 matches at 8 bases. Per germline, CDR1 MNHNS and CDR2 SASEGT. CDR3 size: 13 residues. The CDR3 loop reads CASRDRGPLEQYF. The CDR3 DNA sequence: TGTGCCAGCCGTGACAGGGGACCCCTAGAGCAGTACTTC.

CDR3 amino acids: CASSLVYLRTSGYNEQFF. Here the CDR3 DNA reads TGTGCCAGCAGCTTAGTCTACTTAAGGACTAGCGGCTACAATGAGCAGTTCTTC. V gene TRBV11-2 combines with J gene TRBJ2-1; 10 positions agree with TRBD2. Per germline, CDR1 SGHAT and CDR2 FQNNGV. V was clipped by 1 base and J by 3 bases; unmatched bases: 9. The CDR3 extends over 18 amino acids.

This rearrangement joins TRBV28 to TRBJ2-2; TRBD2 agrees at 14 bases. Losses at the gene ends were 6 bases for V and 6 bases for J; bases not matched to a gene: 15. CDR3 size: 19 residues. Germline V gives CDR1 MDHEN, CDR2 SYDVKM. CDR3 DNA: TGTGCCAGCAGGATTGACGCCGGGACTAGCGGGAGCCGGGCCGGGGAGCTGTTTTTT. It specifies CASRIDAGTSGSRAGELFF. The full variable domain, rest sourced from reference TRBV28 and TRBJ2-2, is DVKVTQSSRYLVKRTGEKVFLECVQDMDHENMFWYRQDPGLGLRLIYFSYDVKMKEKGDIPEGYSVSREKKERFSLILESASTNQTSMYLCASRIDAGTSGSRAGELFFGEGSRLTVL.

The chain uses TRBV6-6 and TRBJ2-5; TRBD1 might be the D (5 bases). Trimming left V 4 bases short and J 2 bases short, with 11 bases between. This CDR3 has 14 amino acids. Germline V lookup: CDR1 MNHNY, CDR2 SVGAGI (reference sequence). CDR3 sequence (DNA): TGTGCCAGCAGTTCGAATCAGGGACAAGAGACCCAGTACTTC. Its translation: CASSSNQGQETQYF.

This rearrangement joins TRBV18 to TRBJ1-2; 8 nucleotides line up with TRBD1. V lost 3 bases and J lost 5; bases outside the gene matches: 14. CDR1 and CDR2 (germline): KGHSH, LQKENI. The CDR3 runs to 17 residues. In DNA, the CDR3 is TGTGCCAGCTCACCGGACAGGGATTTGTTTCGGCGGTATGGCTACACCTTC. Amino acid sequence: CASSPDRDLFRRYGYTF.

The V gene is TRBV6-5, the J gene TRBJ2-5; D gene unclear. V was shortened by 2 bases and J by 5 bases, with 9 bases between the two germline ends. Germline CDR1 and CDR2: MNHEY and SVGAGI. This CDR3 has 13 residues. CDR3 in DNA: TGTGCCAGCAGTTACCCCGGCGCGGAGACCCAGTACTTC. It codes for CASSYPGAETQYF.

CDR3 nucleotide sequence: TGTGCCAGCAGTTTATCTGGTTACTACAATGAGCAGTTCTTC. Its protein product is CASSLSGYYNEQFF. The chain employs TRBV28 and TRBJ2-1; D gene unclear. CDR3 size: 14 residues. Germline V CDR1 and CDR2: MDHEN, SYDVKM. Trimming removed 1 base at V and 3 bases at J, with 7 bases between.

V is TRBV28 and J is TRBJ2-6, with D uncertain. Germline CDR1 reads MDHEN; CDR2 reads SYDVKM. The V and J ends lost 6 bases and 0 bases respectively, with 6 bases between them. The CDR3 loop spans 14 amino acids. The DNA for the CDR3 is TGTGCCAGCAGGAAAAGCTCTGGGGCCAACGTCCTGACTTTC. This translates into CASRKSSGANVLTF.

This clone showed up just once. The CDR3 nucleotides read TGCGCCAGCAGCCTCCTAAGACAGGGGAGCACAGATACGCAGTATTTT. Translating it yields CASSLLRQGSTDTQYF. V gene TRBV5-1 combines with J gene TRBJ2-3; 8 bases map to TRBD1. CDR1 is SGHRS, CDR2 YFSETQ, per germline. The CDR3 has 16 amino acids. The V segment lost 4 bases and the J segment 0 bases; nucleotides outside the gene matches: 7.

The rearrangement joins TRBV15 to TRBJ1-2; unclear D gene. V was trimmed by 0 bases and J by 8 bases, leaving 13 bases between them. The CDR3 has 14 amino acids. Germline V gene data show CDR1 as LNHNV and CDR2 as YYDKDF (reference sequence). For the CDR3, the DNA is TGTGCCACCAGCAGAGATGGGCCGGTTGAGGGCTACACCTTC. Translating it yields CATSRDGPVEGYTF. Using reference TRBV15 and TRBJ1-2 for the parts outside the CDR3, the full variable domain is DAMVIQNPRYQVTQFGKPVTLSCSQTLNHNVMYWYQQKSSQAPKLLFHYYDKDFNNEADTPDNFQSRRPNTSFCFLDIRSPGLGDTAMYLCATSRDGPVEGYTFGSGTRLTVV.

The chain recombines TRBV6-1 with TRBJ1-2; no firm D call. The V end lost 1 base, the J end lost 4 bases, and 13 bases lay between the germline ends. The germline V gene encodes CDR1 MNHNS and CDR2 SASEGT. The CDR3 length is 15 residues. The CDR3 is CASSEEVGSGYGYTF. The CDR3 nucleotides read TGTGCCAGCAGTGAAGAGGTGGGCTCGGGCTATGGCTACACCTTC.

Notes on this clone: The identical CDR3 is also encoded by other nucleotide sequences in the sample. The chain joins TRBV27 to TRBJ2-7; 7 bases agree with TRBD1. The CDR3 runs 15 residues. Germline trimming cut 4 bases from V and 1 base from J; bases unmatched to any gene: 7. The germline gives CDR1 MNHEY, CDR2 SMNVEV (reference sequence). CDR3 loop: CASSSTGTASYEQYF. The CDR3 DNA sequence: TGTGCCAGCAGTTCAACCGGGACAGCTTCCTACGAGCAGTACTTC.

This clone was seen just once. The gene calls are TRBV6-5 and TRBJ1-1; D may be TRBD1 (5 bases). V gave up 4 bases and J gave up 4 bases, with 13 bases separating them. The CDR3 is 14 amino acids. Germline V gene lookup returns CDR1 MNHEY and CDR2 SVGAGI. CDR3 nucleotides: TGTGCCAGCAGTTCCCCAGGGAAGGCCACTGAAGCTTTCTTT. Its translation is CASSSPGKATEAFF.